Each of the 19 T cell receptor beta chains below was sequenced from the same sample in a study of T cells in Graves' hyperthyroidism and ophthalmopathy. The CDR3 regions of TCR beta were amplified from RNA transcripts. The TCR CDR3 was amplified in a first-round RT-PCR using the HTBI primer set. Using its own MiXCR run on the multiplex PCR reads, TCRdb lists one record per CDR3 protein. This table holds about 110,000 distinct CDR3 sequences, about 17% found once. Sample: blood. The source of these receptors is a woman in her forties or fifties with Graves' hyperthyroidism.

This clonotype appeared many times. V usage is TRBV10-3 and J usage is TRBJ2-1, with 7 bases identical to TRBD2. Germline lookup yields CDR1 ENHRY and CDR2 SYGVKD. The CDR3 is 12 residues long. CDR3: CASSGDYNEQFF. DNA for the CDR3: TGTGCGTCCAGCGGGGACTACAATGAGCAGTTCTTC.

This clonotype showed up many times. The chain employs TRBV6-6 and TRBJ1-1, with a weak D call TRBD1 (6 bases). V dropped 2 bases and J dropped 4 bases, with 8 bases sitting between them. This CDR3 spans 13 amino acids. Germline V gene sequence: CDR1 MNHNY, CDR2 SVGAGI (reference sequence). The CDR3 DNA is TGTGCCAGCAGTTACAAGGGGGTCACTGAAGCTTTCTTT. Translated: CASSYKGVTEAFF.

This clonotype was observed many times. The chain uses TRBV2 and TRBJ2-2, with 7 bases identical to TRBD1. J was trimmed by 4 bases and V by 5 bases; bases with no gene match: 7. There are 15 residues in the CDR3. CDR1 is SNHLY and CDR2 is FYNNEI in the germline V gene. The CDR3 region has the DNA TGTGCCAGCAGTCGGACAGGCGAAGGCACCGGGGAGCTGTTTTTT. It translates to CASSRTGEGTGELFF.

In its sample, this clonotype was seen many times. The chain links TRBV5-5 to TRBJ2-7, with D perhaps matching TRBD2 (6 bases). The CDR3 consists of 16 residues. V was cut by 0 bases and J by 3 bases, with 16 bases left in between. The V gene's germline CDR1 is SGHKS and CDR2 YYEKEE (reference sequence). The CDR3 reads CASSLVSFGGNYEQYF. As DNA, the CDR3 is TGTGCCAGCAGCTTGGTTTCTTTCGGCGGGAACTACGAGCAGTACTTC.

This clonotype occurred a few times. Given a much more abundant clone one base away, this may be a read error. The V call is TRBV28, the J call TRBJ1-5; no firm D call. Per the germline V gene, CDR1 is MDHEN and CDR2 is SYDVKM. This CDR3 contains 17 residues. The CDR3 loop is CASSPARRNLGNRPQHF. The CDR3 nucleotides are TGTGCCAGCAGTCCGGCCAGACGGAATCTAGGGAATCGGCCCCAGCATTTT.

CDR3 in amino acids: CASSLGYGSTDTQYF. The DNA of the CDR3 is TGTGCCAGCAGCTTAGGGTATGGCAGCACAGATACGCAGTATTTT. The rearrangement uses TRBV11-2 and TRBJ2-3, with D unclear. Germline V lookup: CDR1 SGHAT, CDR2 FQNNGV. Trimming pared 1 base from V and 0 bases from J, leaving 8 bases between. The length of the CDR3 is 15 residues.

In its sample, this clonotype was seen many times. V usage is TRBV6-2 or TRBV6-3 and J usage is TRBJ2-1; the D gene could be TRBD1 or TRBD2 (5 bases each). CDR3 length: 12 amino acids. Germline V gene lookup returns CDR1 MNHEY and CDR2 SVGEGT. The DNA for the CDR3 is TGTGGTGTGGGGGAGTCCTACAATGAGCAGTTCTTC. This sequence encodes CGVGESYNEQFF.

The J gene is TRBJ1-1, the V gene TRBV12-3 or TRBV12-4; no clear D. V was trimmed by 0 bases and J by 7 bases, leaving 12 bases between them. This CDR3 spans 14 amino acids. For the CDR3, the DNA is TGTGCCAGCAGTTTAGCAGCAGTGATCAGTGAAGCTTTCTTT. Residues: CASSLAAVISEAFF.

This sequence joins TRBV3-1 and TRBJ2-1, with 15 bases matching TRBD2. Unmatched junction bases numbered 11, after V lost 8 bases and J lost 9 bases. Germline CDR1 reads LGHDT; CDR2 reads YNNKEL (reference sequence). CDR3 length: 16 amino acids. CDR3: CASRGGLAGGGREQFF. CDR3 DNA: TGTGCCAGCCGGGGGGGACTAGCGGGAGGTGGGCGTGAGCAGTTCTTC.

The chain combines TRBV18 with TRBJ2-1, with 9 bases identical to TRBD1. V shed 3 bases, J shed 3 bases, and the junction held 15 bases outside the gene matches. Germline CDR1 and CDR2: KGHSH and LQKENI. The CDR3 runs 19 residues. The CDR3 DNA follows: TGTGCCAGCTCACCCGCTCCGGGACAGGGCCACCACAACTACAATGAGCAGTTCTTC. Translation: CASSPAPGQGHHNYNEQFF.

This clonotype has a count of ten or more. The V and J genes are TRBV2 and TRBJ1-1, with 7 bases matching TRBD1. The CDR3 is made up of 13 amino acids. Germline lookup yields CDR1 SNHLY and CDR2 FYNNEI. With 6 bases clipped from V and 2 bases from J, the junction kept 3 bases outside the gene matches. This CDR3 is CASRRQGNTEAFF. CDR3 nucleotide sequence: TGTGCCAGCAGAAGACAGGGCAACACTGAAGCTTTCTTT. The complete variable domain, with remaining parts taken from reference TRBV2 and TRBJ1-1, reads EPEVTQTPSHQVTQMGQEVILRCVPISNHLYFYWYRQILGQKVEFLVSFYNNEISEKSEIFDDQFSVERPDGSNFTLKIRSTKLEDSAMYFCASRRQGNTEAFFGQGTRLTVV.

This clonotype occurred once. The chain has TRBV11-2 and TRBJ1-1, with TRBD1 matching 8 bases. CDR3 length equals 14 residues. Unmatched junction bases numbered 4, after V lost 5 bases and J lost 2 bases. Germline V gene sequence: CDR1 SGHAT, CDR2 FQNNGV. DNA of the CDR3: TGTGCCAGCAGCGCTCAGGGGGCAAACACTGAAGCTTTCTTT. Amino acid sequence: CASSAQGANTEAFF.

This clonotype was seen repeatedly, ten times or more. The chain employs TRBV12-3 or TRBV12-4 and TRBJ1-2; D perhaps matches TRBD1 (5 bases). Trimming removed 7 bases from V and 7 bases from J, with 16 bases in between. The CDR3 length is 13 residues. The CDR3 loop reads CASKRNQGSGYTF. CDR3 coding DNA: TGTGCCAGCAAGCGCAACCAGGGATCTGGCTACACCTTC.

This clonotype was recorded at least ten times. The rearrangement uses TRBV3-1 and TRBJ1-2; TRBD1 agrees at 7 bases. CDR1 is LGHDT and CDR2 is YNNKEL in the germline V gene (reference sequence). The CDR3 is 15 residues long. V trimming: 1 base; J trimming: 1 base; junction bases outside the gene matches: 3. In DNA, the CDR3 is TGTGCCAGCAGCCAAGGGTCAGGGGGTAACTATGGCTACACCTTC. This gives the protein CASSQGSGGNYGYTF.

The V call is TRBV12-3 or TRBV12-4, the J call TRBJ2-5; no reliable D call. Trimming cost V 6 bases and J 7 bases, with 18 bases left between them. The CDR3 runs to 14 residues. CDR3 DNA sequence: TGTGCCAGCAGCCCGGGCCTTGATATAAGGACCCAGTACTTC. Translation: CASSPGLDIRTQYF.

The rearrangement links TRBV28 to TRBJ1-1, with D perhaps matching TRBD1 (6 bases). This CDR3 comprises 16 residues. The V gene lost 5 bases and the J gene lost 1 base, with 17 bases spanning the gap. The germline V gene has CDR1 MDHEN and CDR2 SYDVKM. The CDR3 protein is CASSPGTLLGNTEAFF. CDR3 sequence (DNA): TGTGCCAGCAGTCCGGGGACACTTCTGGGGAACACTGAAGCTTTCTTT.

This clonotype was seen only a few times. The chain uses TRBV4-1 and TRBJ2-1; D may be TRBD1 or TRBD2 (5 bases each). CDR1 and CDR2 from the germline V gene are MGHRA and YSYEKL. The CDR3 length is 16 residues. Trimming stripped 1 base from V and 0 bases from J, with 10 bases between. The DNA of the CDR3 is TGCGCCAGCAGCCAAGGAGAGGGGACCTCCTACAATGAGCAGTTCTTC. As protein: CASSQGEGTSYNEQFF.

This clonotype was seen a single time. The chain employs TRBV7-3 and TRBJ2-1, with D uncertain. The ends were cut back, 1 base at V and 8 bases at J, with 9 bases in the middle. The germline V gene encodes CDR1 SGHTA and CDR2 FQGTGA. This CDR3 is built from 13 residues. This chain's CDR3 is CASSLKPKHEQFF. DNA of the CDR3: TGTGCCAGCAGCTTAAAACCGAAGCATGAGCAGTTCTTC.

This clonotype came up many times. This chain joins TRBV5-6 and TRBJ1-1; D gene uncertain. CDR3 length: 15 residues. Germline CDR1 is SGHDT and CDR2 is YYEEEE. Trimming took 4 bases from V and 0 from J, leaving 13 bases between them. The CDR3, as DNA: TGTGCCAGCAGCCCAACTTGGGGATTGAACACTGAAGCTTTCTTT. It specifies CASSPTWGLNTEAFF.